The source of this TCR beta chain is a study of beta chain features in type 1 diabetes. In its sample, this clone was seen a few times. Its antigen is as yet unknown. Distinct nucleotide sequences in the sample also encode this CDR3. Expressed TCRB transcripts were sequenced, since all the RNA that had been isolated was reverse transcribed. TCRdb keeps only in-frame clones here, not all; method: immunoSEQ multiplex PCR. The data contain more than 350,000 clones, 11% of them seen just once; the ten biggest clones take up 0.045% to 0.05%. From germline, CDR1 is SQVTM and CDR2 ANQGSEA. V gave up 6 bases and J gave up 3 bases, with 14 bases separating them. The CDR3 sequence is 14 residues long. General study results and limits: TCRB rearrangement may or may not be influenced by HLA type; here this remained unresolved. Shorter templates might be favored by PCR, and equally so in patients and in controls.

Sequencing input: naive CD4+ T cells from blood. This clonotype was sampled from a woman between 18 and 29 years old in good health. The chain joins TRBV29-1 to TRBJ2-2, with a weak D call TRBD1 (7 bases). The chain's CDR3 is CSVAGQTYTGELFF. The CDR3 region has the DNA TGCAGCGTGGCGGGACAGACCTACACCGGGGAGCTGTTTTTT.